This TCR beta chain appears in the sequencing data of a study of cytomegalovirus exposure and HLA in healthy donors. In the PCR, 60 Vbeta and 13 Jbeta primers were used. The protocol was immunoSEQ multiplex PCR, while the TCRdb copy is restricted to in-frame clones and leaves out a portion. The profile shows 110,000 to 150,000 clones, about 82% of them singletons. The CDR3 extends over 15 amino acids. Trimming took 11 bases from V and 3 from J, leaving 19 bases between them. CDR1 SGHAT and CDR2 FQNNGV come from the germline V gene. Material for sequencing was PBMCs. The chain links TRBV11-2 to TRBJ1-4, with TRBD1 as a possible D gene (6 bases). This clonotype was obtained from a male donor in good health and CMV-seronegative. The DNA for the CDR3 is TGTGCCTGGGGGGGCAGTAAAAACTCTAATGAAAAACTGTTTTTT. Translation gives CAWGGSKNSNEKLFF.